Each of the 2 T cell receptor beta chains below was sequenced from the same sample in a study of T cell responses to AZD1222 COVID-19 vaccine. TCRdb keeps only in-frame clones here, not all; method: immunoSEQ multiplex PCR. The sample has 80,000 to 100,000 clones, around 88% seen once; the top ten hold under 8.5%. Here the sequenced sample was peripheral blood, taken on day 0 of AZD1222 vaccination. Receptors originate from an adult in good health.

V usage is TRBV9 and J usage is TRBJ1-2; D call uncertain. CDR3 length: 12 residues. CDR1 is SGDLS and CDR2 is YYNGEE in the germline V gene. V lost 0 bases, J lost 4 bases, and 4 bases lay in between. CDR3 DNA sequence: TGTGCCAGCAGCGTAGATCGCTATGGCTACACCTTC. It yields the protein CASSVDRYGYTF.

The rearrangement uses TRBV28 and TRBJ2-7, with TRBD1 identical over 7 bases. Germline V CDR1 and CDR2: MDHEN, SYDVKM. This CDR3 region has 15 residues. V lost 5 bases, J lost 3 bases, and 10 bases stayed unmatched. Written as DNA, the CDR3 is TGTGCCAGCAGTACGTTGACAGGGCCCGGCTACGAGCAGTACTTC. This translates into CASSTLTGPGYEQYF.